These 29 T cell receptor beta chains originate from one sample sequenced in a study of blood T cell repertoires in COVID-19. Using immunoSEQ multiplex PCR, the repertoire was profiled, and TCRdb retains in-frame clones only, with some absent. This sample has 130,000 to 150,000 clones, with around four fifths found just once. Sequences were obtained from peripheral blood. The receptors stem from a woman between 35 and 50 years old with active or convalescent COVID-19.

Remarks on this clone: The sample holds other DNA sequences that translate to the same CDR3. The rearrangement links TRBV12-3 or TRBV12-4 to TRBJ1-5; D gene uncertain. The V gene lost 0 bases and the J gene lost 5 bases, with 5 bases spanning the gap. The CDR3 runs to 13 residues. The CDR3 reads CASSLARDQPQHF. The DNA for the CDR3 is TGTGCCAGCAGTTTAGCGCGGGATCAGCCCCAGCATTTT.

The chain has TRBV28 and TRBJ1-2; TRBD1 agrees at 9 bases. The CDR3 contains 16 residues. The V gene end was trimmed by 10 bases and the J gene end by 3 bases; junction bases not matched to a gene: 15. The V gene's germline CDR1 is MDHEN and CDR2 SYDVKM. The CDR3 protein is CATIRTGGAVYYGYTF. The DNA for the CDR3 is TGTGCCACCATAAGAACAGGGGGCGCGGTTTACTATGGCTACACCTTC.

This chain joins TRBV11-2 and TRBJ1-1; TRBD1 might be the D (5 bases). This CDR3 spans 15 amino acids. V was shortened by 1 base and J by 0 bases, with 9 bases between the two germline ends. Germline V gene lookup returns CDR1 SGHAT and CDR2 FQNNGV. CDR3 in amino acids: CASSLGQTLNTEAFF. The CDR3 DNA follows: TGTGCCAGCAGCTTAGGACAGACACTGAACACTGAAGCTTTCTTT.

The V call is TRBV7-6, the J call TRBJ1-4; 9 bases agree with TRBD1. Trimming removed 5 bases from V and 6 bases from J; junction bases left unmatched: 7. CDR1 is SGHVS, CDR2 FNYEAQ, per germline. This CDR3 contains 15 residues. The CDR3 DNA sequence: TGTGCCAGCAGCATACAGGGGGCGGAAGATGAAAAACTGTTTTTT. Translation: CASSIQGAEDEKLFF.

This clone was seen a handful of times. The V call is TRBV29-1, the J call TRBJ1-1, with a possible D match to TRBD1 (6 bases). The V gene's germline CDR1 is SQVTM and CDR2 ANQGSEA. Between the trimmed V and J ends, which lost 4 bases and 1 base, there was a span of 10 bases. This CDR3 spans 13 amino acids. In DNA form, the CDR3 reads TGCAGCGTTGGGGGGCTAACGAACACTGAAGCTTTCTTT. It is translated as CSVGGLTNTEAFF.

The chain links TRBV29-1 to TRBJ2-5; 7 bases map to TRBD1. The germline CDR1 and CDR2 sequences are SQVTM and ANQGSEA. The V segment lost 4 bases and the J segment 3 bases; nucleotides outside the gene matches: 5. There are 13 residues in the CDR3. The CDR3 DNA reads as TGCAGCGTTGCCGGGACAGTTAAAGAGACCCAGTACTTC. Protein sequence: CSVAGTVKETQYF.

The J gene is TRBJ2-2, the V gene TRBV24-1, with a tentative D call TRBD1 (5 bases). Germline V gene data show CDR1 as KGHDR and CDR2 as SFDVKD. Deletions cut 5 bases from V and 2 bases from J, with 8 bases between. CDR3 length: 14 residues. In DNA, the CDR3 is TGTGCCACCAGTGGGCAGGGTAACACCGGGGAGCTGTTTTTT. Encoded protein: CATSGQGNTGELFF.

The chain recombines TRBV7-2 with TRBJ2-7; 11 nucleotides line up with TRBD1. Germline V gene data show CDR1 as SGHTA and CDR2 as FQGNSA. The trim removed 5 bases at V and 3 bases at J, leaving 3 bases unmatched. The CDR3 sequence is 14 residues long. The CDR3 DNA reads TGTGCCAGCAGCCGGGACAGGGGGGACTACGAGCAGTACTTC. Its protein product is CASSRDRGDYEQYF. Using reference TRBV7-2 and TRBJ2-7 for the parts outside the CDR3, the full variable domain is GAGVSQSPSNKVTEKGKDVELRCDPISGHTALYWYRQSLGQGLEFLIYFQGNSAPDKSGLPSDRFSAERTGGSVSTLTIQRTQQEDSAVYLCASSRDRGDYEQYFGPGTRLTVT.

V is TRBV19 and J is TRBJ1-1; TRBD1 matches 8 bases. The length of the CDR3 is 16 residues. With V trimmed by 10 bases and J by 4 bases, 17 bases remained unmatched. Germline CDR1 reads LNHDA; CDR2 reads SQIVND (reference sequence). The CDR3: CATTTGVRPGVTEAFF. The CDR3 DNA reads TGTGCCACTACGACAGGGGTTCGTCCAGGGGTCACTGAAGCTTTCTTT.

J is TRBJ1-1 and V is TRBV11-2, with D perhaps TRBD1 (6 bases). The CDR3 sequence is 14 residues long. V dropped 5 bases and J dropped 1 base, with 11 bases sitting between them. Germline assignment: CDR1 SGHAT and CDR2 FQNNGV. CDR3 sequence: CASSRQASNTEAFF. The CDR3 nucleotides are TGTGCCAGCAGCCGACAGGCTTCGAACACTGAAGCTTTCTTT.

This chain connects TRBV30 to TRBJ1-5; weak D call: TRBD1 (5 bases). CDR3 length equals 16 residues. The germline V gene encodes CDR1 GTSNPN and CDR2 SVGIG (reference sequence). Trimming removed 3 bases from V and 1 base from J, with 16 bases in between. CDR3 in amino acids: CAWRGGAQGSNQPQHF. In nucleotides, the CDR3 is TGTGCCTGGAGAGGCGGGGCCCAGGGAAGCAATCAGCCCCAGCATTTT.

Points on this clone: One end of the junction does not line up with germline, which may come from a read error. CDR3 nucleotides: TGTGCTAGCAGCTTAGAGGGCAGGGGTACAAAAACCTACGAGCAGTACTTC. This codes for CASSLEGRGTKTYEQYF. The chain uses TRBV7-7 and TRBJ2-7; D perhaps matches TRBD1 (6 bases). The CDR3 length is 17 residues. Germline-derived CDR1 and CDR2 are SSHAT and FNYEAQ (reference sequence).

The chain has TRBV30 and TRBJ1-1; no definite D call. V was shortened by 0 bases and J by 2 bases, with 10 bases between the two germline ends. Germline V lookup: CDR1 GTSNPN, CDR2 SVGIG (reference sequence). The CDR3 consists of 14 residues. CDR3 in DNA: TGTGCCTGGAGTGTACTGGGGAGAAACACTGAAGCTTTCTTT. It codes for CAWSVLGRNTEAFF.

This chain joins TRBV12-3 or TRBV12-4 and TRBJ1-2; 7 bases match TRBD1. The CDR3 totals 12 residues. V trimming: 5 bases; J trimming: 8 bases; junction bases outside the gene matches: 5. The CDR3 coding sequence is TGTGCCAGCAGTCTTCGGACAGGCGGCTACACCTTC. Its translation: CASSLRTGGYTF.

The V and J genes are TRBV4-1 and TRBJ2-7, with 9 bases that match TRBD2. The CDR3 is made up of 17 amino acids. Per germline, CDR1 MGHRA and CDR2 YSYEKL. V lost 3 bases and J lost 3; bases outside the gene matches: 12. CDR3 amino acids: CASSHTMGPSGNYEQYF. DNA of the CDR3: TGCGCCAGCAGCCATACTATGGGACCTAGCGGGAACTACGAGCAGTACTTC.

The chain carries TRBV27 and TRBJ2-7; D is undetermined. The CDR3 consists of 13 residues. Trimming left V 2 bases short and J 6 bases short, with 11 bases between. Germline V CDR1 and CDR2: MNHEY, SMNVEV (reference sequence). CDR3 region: CASSLGLGSEQYF. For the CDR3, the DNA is TGTGCCAGCAGTTTAGGTCTGGGCAGCGAGCAGTACTTC.

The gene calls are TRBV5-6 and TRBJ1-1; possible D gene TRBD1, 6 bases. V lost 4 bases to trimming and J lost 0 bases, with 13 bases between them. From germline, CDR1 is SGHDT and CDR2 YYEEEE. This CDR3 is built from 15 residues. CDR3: CASSPPTGMNTEAFF. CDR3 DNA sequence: TGTGCCAGCAGCCCCCCGACAGGAATGAACACTGAAGCTTTCTTT.

CDR3 nucleotide sequence: TGTGCCAGCAGGATTACACAGGGGGTTAGTTCACCCCTCCACTTT. Amino acids: CASRITQGVSSPLHF. V and J are TRBV6-5 and TRBJ1-6; TRBD1 agrees at 8 bases. The CDR3 is made up of 15 amino acids. CDR1 is MNHEY and CDR2 is SVGAGI in the germline V gene. With 6 bases clipped from V and 9 bases from J, the junction kept 10 bases outside the gene matches.

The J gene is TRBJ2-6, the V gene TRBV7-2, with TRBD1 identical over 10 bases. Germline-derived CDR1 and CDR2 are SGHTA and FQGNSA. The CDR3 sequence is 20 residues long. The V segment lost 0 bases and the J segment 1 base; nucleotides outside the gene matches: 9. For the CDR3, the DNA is TGTGCCAGCAGCTTAGCCTATAAATGGACAGGGGGGTCTGGGGCCAACGTCCTGACTTTC. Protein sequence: CASSLAYKWTGGSGANVLTF.

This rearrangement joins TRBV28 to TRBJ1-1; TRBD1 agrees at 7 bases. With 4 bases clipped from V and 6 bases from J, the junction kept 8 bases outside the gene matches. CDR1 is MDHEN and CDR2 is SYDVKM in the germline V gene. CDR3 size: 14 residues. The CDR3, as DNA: TGTGCCAGCAGTTCACTCCACAGGGGCTCTGAAGCTTTCTTT. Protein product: CASSSLHRGSEAFF. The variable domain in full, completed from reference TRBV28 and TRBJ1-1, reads DVKVTQSSRYLVKRTGEKVFLECVQDMDHENMFWYRQDPGLGLRLIYFSYDVKMKEKGDIPEGYSVSREKKERFSLILESASTNQTSMYLCASSSLHRGSEAFFGQGTRLTVV.

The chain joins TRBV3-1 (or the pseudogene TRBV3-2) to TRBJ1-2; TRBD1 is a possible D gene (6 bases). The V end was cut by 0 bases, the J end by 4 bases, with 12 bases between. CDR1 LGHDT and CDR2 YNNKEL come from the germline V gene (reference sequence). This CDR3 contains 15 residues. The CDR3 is CASSQDHDRIYGYTF. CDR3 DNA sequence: TGTGCCAGCAGCCAAGATCACGACAGGATCTATGGCTACACCTTC.

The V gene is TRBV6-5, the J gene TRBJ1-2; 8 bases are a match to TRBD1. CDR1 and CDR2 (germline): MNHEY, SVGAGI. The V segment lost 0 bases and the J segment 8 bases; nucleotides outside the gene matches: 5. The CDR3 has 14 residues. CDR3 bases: TGTGCCAGCAGTTACTCGAACAGGGGGAAAGGCTACACCTTC. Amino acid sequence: CASSYSNRGKGYTF.

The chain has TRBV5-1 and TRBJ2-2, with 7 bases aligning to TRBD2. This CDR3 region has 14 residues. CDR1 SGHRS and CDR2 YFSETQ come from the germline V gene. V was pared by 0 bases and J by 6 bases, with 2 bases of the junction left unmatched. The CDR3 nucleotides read TGCGCCAGCAGCTTGGGCGGGAGCCCCGGGGAGCTGTTTTTT. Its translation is CASSLGGSPGELFF. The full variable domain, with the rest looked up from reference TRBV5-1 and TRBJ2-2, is KAGVTQTPRYLIKTRGQQVTLSCSPISGHRSVSWYQQTPGQGLQFLFEYFSETQRNKGNFPGRFSGRQFSNSRSEMNVSTLELGDSALYLCASSLGGSPGELFFGEGSRLTVL.

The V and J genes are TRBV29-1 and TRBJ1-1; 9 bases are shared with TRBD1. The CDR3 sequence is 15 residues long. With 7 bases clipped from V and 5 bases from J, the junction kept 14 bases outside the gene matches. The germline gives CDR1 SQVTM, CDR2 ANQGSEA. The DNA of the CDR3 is TGCAGCGCTAAGAATGGACAGGGGATTTTAACTGAAGCTTTCTTT. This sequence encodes CSAKNGQGILTEAFF.

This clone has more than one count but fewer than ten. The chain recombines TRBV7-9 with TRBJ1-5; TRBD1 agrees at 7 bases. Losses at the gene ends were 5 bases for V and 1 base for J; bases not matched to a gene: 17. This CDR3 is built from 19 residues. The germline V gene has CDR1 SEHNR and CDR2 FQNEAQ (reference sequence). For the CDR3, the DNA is TGTGCCAGCAGCCGCGATTTCGGGACAGCGAGGGGCAGCAATCAGCCCCAGCATTTT. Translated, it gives CASSRDFGTARGSNQPQHF.

The CDR3 is CASSVFNRETGMRQFF. CDR3 nucleotides: TGTGCCAGCAGCGTGTTTAACAGGGAGACGGGAATGAGACAGTTCTTC. This rearrangement joins TRBV9 to TRBJ2-1; a possible D gene is TRBD1 (6 bases). Per the germline V gene, CDR1 is SGDLS and CDR2 is YYNGEE. Trimming pared 2 bases from V and 13 bases from J, leaving 25 bases between. This CDR3 is built from 16 residues.

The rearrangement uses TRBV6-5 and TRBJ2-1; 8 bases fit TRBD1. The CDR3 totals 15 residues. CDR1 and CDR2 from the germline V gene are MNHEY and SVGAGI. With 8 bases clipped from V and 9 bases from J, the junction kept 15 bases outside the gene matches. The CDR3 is CASSRPQGAKSEQFF. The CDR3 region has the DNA TGTGCCAGCTCCCGACCCCAGGGGGCGAAGAGTGAGCAGTTCTTC.

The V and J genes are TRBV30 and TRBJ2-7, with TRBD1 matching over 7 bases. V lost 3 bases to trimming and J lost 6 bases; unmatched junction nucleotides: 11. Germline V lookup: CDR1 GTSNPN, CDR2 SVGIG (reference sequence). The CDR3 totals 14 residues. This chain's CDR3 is CAWSGPNYRGEQYF. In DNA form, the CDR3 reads TGTGCCTGGAGCGGACCGAATTACAGGGGCGAGCAGTACTTC.

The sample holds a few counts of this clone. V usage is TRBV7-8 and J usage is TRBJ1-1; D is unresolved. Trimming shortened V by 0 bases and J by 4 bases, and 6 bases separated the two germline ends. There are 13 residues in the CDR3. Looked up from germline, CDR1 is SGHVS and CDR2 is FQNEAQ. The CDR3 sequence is CASSLAAVTEAFF. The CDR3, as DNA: TGTGCCAGCAGCTTAGCGGCAGTCACTGAAGCTTTCTTT.